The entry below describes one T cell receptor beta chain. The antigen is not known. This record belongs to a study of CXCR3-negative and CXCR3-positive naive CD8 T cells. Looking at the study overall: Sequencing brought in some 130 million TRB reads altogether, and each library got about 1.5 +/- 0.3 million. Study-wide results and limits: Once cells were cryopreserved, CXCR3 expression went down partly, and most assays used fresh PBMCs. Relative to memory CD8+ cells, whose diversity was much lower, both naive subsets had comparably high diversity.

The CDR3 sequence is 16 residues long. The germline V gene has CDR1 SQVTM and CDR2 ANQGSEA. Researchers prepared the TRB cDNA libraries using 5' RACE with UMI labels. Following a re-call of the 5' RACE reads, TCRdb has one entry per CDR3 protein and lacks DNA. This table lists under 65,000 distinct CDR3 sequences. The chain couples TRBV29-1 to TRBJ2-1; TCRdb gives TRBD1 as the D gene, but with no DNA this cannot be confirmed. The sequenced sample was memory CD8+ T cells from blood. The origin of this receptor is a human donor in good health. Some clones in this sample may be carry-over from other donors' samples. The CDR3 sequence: CSVETGHSSSYNEQFF.